This TCR beta chain was retrieved from a study of blood T cell repertoires in COVID-19. The CDR3 sequence is 18 residues long. Trimming took off 5 bases at V and 0 bases at J, with 20 bases between the two ends. From germline, CDR1 is LNHDA and CDR2 SQIVND (reference sequence). Method: immunoSEQ multiplex PCR; TCRdb's copy keeps in-frame clones and lacks some. Altogether about 140,000 clones are present, over 75% being singletons, with the ten largest covering roughly 1.5%. This clone was observed a handful of times. This TCR came from a human donor in a cohort sampled during active COVID-19. The sequenced sample consisted of peripheral blood. The chain is built from TRBV19 and TRBJ2-1; a possible D gene is TRBD2 (6 bases). In nucleotides, the CDR3 is TGTGCCAGTAGTGGAAGGGGCGGGATATTAAGCTCCTACAATGAGCAGTTCTTC. It specifies CASSGRGGILSSYNEQFF.